Listed here are 22 T cell receptor beta chains from one sample, sequenced in a study of Ad26.COV2.S vaccination and SARS-CoV-2 variants (dated by TCRdb to about 2021). Libraries were constructed by the immunoSEQ multiplex PCR assay. TCRdb limited this immuneACCESS table to in-frame rearrangements with V and J called. A share of clones is missing; checked studies link under half to unresolved V genes, and the rest is unexplained. This sample has about 380,000 clones in its table, and 83% of those were observed once. The ten largest clones represent around 7% of the sample. The label giving this sample's treatment or condition can be read as: over 15 received Ad26.COV2.S at low or high dose, single or two shots; 5 received placebo; per-sample allocation not given. Repertoires of vaccine and placebo recipients were sequenced from samples taken on day 63 after the first injection. This specimen was peripheral blood, taken in a trial of Ad26.COV2.S vaccine versus placebo. The receptor source for this set is a person between 18 and 65 years old who received the Ad26.COV2.S COVID-19 vaccine or a placebo.

This chain uses TRBV28 with TRBJ2-7; a possible D gene is TRBD2 (6 bases). The CDR3 is 12 residues long. Trimming pared 5 bases from V and 3 bases from J, leaving 8 bases between. Germline assignment: CDR1 MDHEN and CDR2 SYDVKM. CDR3 loop: CASSEDYYEQYF. As DNA, the CDR3 is TGTGCCAGCAGTGAGGACTACTACGAGCAGTACTTC.

The chain has TRBV29-1 and TRBJ1-1; D ambiguous. This CDR3 region has 10 residues. Germline CDR1 SQVTM, CDR2 ANQGSEA. The V gene lost 2 bases and the J gene lost 8 bases, with 6 bases spanning the gap. The CDR3 region has the DNA TGCAGCGTTGAAACAGAGGAAGCTTTCTTT. It translates to CSVETEEAFF.

This clone came up once. This sequence joins TRBV7-2 and TRBJ1-3, with D possibly being TRBD1 (5 bases). The CDR3 sequence is 16 residues long. Trimming stripped 1 base from V and 2 bases from J, with 12 bases between. Per germline, CDR1 SGHTA and CDR2 FQGNSA. Written as DNA, the CDR3 is TGTGCCAGCAGCTTAGGAGGGGCAAGAGCTGGAAACACCATATATTTT. It encodes CASSLGGARAGNTIYF.

This chain joins TRBV4-1 and TRBJ2-1; 12 bases are shared with TRBD2. The V and J ends lost 1 base and 14 bases, in that order; junction bases with no gene match: 6. This CDR3 comprises 14 residues. CDR1 MGHRA and CDR2 YSYEKL come from the germline V gene. The chain's CDR3 is CASSQAASGRGKFF. The CDR3 nucleotides read TGCGCCAGCAGCCAAGCTGCTAGCGGGAGGGGCAAGTTCTTC.

This clone showed up many times. V and J are TRBV6-4 and TRBJ1-1; D possibly corresponds to TRBD1 (5 bases). The CDR3 contains 14 residues. V shed 4 bases and J shed 1 base, with 10 bases lying between them. From germline, CDR1 is MRHNA and CDR2 SNTAGT. CDR3: CASSAGQENTEAFF. In DNA, the CDR3 is TGTGCCAGCAGTGCCGGACAAGAGAACACTGAAGCTTTCTTT.

The V gene is TRBV10-3, the J gene TRBJ1-1; possible D gene TRBD1, 6 bases. Trimming took 3 bases from V and 1 from J, leaving 9 bases between them. Germline-derived CDR1 and CDR2 are ENHRY and SYGVKD. The CDR3 runs to 14 residues. CDR3 DNA sequence: TGTGCCATCAGTGACCCGGACAGGAACACTGAAGCTTTCTTT. This translates into CAISDPDRNTEAFF.

This chain joins TRBV4-1 and TRBJ2-3, with 11 bases that match TRBD2. The trim removed 11 bases at V and 5 bases at J, leaving 9 bases unmatched. The germline V gene encodes CDR1 MGHRA and CDR2 YSYEKL. The CDR3 covers 14 residues. The CDR3 protein is CAASKGLAGDTQYF. CDR3 DNA sequence: TGCGCCGCCTCGAAAGGACTAGCGGGAGATACGCAGTATTTT.

J is TRBJ1-2 and V is TRBV27; D is uncertain. V lost 6 bases to trimming and J lost 2 bases, with 16 bases between them. The CDR3 loop spans 15 amino acids. CDR1 and CDR2 from the germline V gene are MNHEY and SMNVEV (reference sequence). The CDR3 DNA reads as TGTGCCAGCAGGAGCCCCCCGGGCCTGAACTATGGCTACACCTTC. Translation gives CASRSPPGLNYGYTF.

The chain couples TRBV5-1 to TRBJ1-2, with D uncertain. V lost 0 bases to trimming and J lost 6 bases, with 12 bases between them. CDR1 is SGHRS, CDR2 YFSETQ, per germline. CDR3 length equals 14 residues. The CDR3 here is CASSLAAPPDGYTF. The CDR3 DNA sequence: TGCGCCAGCAGCTTGGCGGCCCCCCCCGATGGCTACACCTTC.

The CDR3, as DNA: TGTGCCAGCAGCTCGATAGCGGCTGATACGCAGTATTTT. Residues: CASSSIAADTQYF. The J gene is TRBJ2-3, the V gene TRBV11-2, with TRBD2 as a possible D gene (6 bases). Trimming stripped 4 bases from V and 6 bases from J, with 11 bases between. The CDR3 extends over 13 amino acids. Germline V gene sequence: CDR1 SGHAT, CDR2 FQNNGV.

Turning to this clone: At the DNA level, this CDR3 is encoded by other sequences in the same sample as well. The chain has TRBV5-1 and TRBJ2-3; tentative D call: TRBD1 (6 bases). The V gene lost 2 bases and the J gene lost 2 bases, with 9 bases spanning the gap. In germline, CDR1 is SGHRS, CDR2 YFSETQ. This CDR3 contains 14 residues. This CDR3 is CASSLGGFTDTQYF. CDR3 coding DNA: TGCGCCAGCAGCTTAGGGGGATTCACAGATACGCAGTATTTT.

This rearrangement joins TRBV6-5 to TRBJ1-5, with D tentatively TRBD1 (6 bases). Germline V CDR1 and CDR2: MNHEY, SVGAGI. The CDR3 length is 16 residues. Trimming left V 4 bases short and J 0 bases short, with 13 bases between. As DNA, the CDR3 is TGTGCCAGCAGTTCCACCGACAGGTATAGCAATCAGCCCCAGCATTTT. The encoded protein is CASSSTDRYSNQPQHF.

This clone occurred once. The chain couples TRBV28 to TRBJ1-2; D gene unclear. CDR1 and CDR2 from the germline V gene are MDHEN and SYDVKM. This CDR3 comprises 13 residues. The germline V and J ends were trimmed by 6 bases and 2 bases, with 10 bases remaining between them. The chain's CDR3 is CASRQPENYGYTF. DNA of the CDR3: TGTGCCAGCAGGCAACCAGAAAACTATGGCTACACCTTC.

V and J are TRBV6-5 and TRBJ1-5, with a weak D call TRBD1 (6 bases). The CDR3 is 15 residues long. The germline gives CDR1 MNHEY, CDR2 SVGAGI. V lost 10 bases, J lost 9 bases, and 25 bases lay in between. CDR3 in DNA: TGTGCCACCCTAGGGGGGCCGACCACCCCGGGGCCCCAGCATTTT. It specifies CATLGGPTTPGPQHF.

The V call is TRBV7-9, the J call TRBJ2-1; possible D gene TRBD1, 6 bases. V shed 8 bases and J shed 3 bases, with 17 bases lying between them. This CDR3 spans 15 amino acids. The germline CDR1 and CDR2 sequences are SEHNR and FQNEAQ (reference sequence). The CDR3 sequence: CASHRGGVNYNEQFF. In DNA form, the CDR3 reads TGTGCCAGCCATCGAGGGGGAGTGAACTACAATGAGCAGTTCTTC.

The gene calls are TRBV18 and TRBJ1-6; D unresolved. V lost 3 bases and J lost 0, with 9 bases in between. The CDR3 sequence is 16 residues long. Germline V gene data show CDR1 as KGHSH and CDR2 as LQKENI. The CDR3 region has the DNA TGTGCCAGCTCACCCGACGGCAGCTCCTATAATTCACCCCTCCACTTT. Its translation is CASSPDGSSYNSPLHF.

This clone was detected a few times. The gene calls are TRBV5-1 and TRBJ2-2, with a weak D call TRBD2 (6 bases). Germline V lookup: CDR1 SGHRS, CDR2 YFSETQ. V gave up 2 bases and J gave up 7 bases, with 9 bases separating them. The CDR3 length is 13 residues. Written as DNA, the CDR3 is TGCGCCAGCAGCTTCGGGGGTAACGGGGAGCTGTTTTTT. It translates to CASSFGGNGELFF.

This chain joins TRBV2 and TRBJ1-1; D is unclear. The ends were cut back, 3 bases at V and 3 bases at J, with 17 bases in the middle. CDR1 is SNHLY and CDR2 is FYNNEI in the germline V gene. The CDR3 has 16 residues. CDR3 DNA: TGTGCCAGCAGTGAGGAAAGGGTGGAAGAGGACACTGAAGCTTTCTTT. Protein sequence: CASSEERVEEDTEAFF. Complete variable domain (other parts from reference TRBV2 and TRBJ1-1): EPEVTQTPSHQVTQMGQEVILRCVPISNHLYFYWYRQILGQKVEFLVSFYNNEISEKSEIFDDQFSVERPDGSNFTLKIRSTKLEDSAMYFCASSEERVEEDTEAFFGQGTRLTVV.

This clone was recorded once. The chain combines TRBV10-3 with TRBJ1-2; unclear D gene. This CDR3 region has 17 residues. Germline CDR1 ENHRY, CDR2 SYGVKD. Trimming removed 2 bases at V and 2 bases at J, with 18 bases between. The CDR3 nucleotides read TGTGCCATCAGTGAGAATGAGGTCTTGACCCCAAACTATGGCTACACCTTC. Its protein product is CAISENEVLTPNYGYTF.

The chain carries TRBV14 and TRBJ1-1; D gene ambiguous. Germline V gives CDR1 SGHDN, CDR2 FVKESK. Trimming took off 0 bases at V and 4 bases at J, with 9 bases between the two ends. The CDR3 spans 14 residues. CDR3 nucleotides: TGTGCCAGCAGCCAAGACTTGACCTCCACTGAAGCTTTCTTT. Protein sequence: CASSQDLTSTEAFF.

The CDR3 DNA sequence: TGCGCCAGCAGCTTGGCCAGGGAGGAGGCTGGCTACACCTTC. This codes for CASSLAREEAGYTF. V is TRBV5-1 and J is TRBJ1-2, with D perhaps matching TRBD1 (5 bases). Germline loops: CDR1 SGHRS, CDR2 YFSETQ. The CDR3 runs 14 residues. V lost 0 bases, J lost 7 bases, and 13 bases lay in between.

The V and J genes are TRBV30 and TRBJ2-1, with a weak D call TRBD2 (6 bases). Germline values: CDR1 GTSNPN, CDR2 SVGIG (reference sequence). The CDR3 extends over 13 amino acids. The V end lost 1 base, the J end lost 6 bases, and 10 bases lay between the germline ends. As DNA, the CDR3 is TGTGCCTGGAGTGCGGGACTTCTCAATGAGCAGTTCTTC. Translation: CAWSAGLLNEQFF.